A single sample gave rise to the 5 T cell receptor beta chains below, sequenced in a study of vaccination effects on CD4 cells after COVID-19. Before sequencing, viral peptide pools were used by the ViraFEST assay to expand antigen-specific CD4+ T cells. Subsequent to approximately 11 days of culture, CD4+ T cells were isolated. Every participant took two doses of the BNT162b2 or mRNA-1273 vaccine. Clones were sequenced by immunoSEQ multiplex PCR, and TCRdb holds only the in-frame ones, with some missing. Among about 61,000 clones listed, about three quarters were seen once. The antigens of these receptors remain unknown. Here the sequenced sample was CD4+ T cells from PBMCs cultured with HCoV-229E spike peptides, taken after COVID-19 vaccination. The receptor source for this set is a human donor who received a COVID-19 vaccine.

The chain uses TRBV5-4 and TRBJ1-2, with a tentative D call TRBD1 (5 bases). The CDR3 is 15 residues long. Trimming removed 0 bases at V and 2 bases at J, with 11 bases between. Germline V gene data show CDR1 as SGHNT and CDR2 as YYREEE (reference sequence). This CDR3 is CASSLGRVGNYGYTF. The CDR3 DNA reads as TGTGCCAGCAGCTTGGGCAGGGTGGGAAACTATGGCTACACCTTC. Combining the CDR3 with reference TRBV5-4 and TRBJ1-2 gives the whole variable domain ETGVTQSPTHLIKTRGQQVTLRCSSQSGHNTVSWYQQALGQGPQFIFQYYREEENGRGNFPPRFSGLQFPNYSSELNVNALELDDSALYLCASSLGRVGNYGYTFGSGTRLTVV.

This chain connects TRBV19 to TRBJ1-2, with D uncertain. V gave up 7 bases and J gave up 5 bases, with 11 bases separating them. Germline CDR1 and CDR2: LNHDA and SQIVND (reference sequence). The CDR3 is 12 amino acids. CDR3 coding DNA: TGTGCCAGTACCCAAGGACGGTATGGCTACACCTTC. Residues: CASTQGRYGYTF.

The V call is TRBV2, the J call TRBJ1-1; D is possibly TRBD1 (5 bases). Germline V gives CDR1 SNHLY, CDR2 FYNNEI. V lost 8 bases and J 0 bases, leaving 13 bases between the germline ends. The CDR3 totals 14 residues. The CDR3 sequence is CASSDSDMNTEAFF. The CDR3, as DNA: TGTGCCAGCTCTGACAGCGACATGAACACTGAAGCTTTCTTT.

The genes are TRBV10-2 and TRBJ2-2; 10 nucleotides align to TRBD2. V was pared by 6 bases and J by 0 bases, with 4 bases of the junction left unmatched. CDR3 length: 16 residues. Germline values: CDR1 WSHSY, CDR2 SAAADI. This CDR3 is CASRVSGGANTGELFF. In nucleotides, the CDR3 is TGCGCCAGCAGGGTCAGCGGGGGGGCGAACACCGGGGAGCTGTTTTTT.

The CDR3 here is CASSAGTISEEQFF. As DNA, the CDR3 is TGCGCCAGCAGCGCCGGGACAATTTCTGAGGAGCAGTTCTTC. This chain links TRBV5-1 with TRBJ2-1; D possibly corresponds to TRBD1 (6 bases). Trimming stripped 4 bases from V and 10 bases from J, with 18 bases between. The CDR3 is 14 residues long. Germline V lookup: CDR1 SGHRS, CDR2 YFSETQ. The complete variable domain, with remaining parts taken from reference TRBV5-1 and TRBJ2-1, reads KAGVTQTPRYLIKTRGQQVTLSCSPISGHRSVSWYQQTPGQGLQFLFEYFSETQRNKGNFPGRFSGRQFSNSRSEMNVSTLELGDSALYLCASSAGTISEEQFFGPGTRLTVL.